Below are 29 T cell receptor beta chains sequenced from a single sample in a study of blood T cell repertoires in COVID-19. Generated by immunoSEQ multiplex PCR, the TCRdb table keeps only in-frame clones and is missing some. The sample carries under 150,000 clones, roughly 80% recorded once. Sequenced input: peripheral blood. The receptors were sampled from a man aged 50 or older with active or convalescent COVID-19.

In its sample, this clone was seen a few times. V usage is TRBV18 and J usage is TRBJ2-7, with TRBD1 matching over 8 bases. Germline CDR1 reads KGHSH; CDR2 reads LQKENI. The CDR3 contains 13 residues. V was clipped by 4 bases and J by 3 bases; unmatched bases: 2. CDR3 nucleotides: TGTGCCAGCTCACGCGGACAGGGCTACGAGCAGTACTTC. It is translated as CASSRGQGYEQYF.

V is TRBV3-1 (or the pseudogene TRBV3-2) and J is TRBJ1-1; no reliable D call. Germline CDR1 is LGHDT and CDR2 is YNNKEL (reference sequence). This CDR3 is built from 15 residues. Trimming pared 4 bases from V and 4 bases from J, leaving 16 bases between. CDR3 in amino acids: CASSPRAGGGTEAFF. In DNA, the CDR3 is TGTGCCAGCAGCCCGAGGGCAGGCGGCGGCACTGAAGCTTTCTTT.

The chain combines TRBV7-8 with TRBJ1-1; no definite D call. This CDR3 contains 13 residues. Germline V CDR1 and CDR2: SGHVS, FQNEAQ. Trimming removed 3 bases at V and 4 bases at J, with 9 bases between. CDR3 DNA: TGTGCCAGCAGCTTCGGGGAGTCCACTGAAGCTTTCTTT. Its protein product is CASSFGESTEAFF.

The chain links TRBV29-1 to TRBJ1-1, with D perhaps TRBD1 (5 bases). V lost 1 base and J 6 bases, leaving 12 bases between the germline ends. From germline, CDR1 is SQVTM and CDR2 ANQGSEA. The CDR3 spans 13 residues. CDR3 loop: CSVEVGSGAEAFF. In DNA, the CDR3 is TGCAGCGTTGAAGTAGGTTCGGGGGCTGAAGCTTTCTTT.

The sample holds a few counts of this clone. The rearrangement uses TRBV10-1 and TRBJ1-1; D ambiguous. Germline V gives CDR1 WNHNN, CDR2 SYGVQD (reference sequence). V shed 7 bases and J shed 6 bases, with 15 bases lying between them. The CDR3 has 13 residues. CDR3 bases: TGCGCCAGCAACCGGTCGGGGTTCGCTGAAGCTTTCTTT. This translates into CASNRSGFAEAFF.

This clone was detected only a few times. CDR3 DNA sequence: TGTGCCAGCAGGGAGGGCGTTAACTATGGCTACACCTTC. Protein product: CASREGVNYGYTF. The chain uses TRBV6-5 and TRBJ1-2; no clear D gene. The CDR3 extends over 13 amino acids. V was pared by 6 bases and J by 1 base, with 9 bases between. Germline CDR1 MNHEY, CDR2 SVGAGI.

This clone showed up just once. V and J are TRBV6-4 and TRBJ2-7, with 10 bases fitting TRBD2. Per the germline V gene, CDR1 is MRHNA and CDR2 is SNTAGT. V shed 10 bases and J 3 bases; nucleotides not matched to a gene: 3. This CDR3 is built from 12 residues. The CDR3 loop is CAKGTSVYEQYF. In DNA form, the CDR3 reads TGTGCCAAAGGGACTAGCGTCTACGAGCAGTACTTC.

The chain recombines TRBV30 with TRBJ2-3; tentative D call: TRBD2 (6 bases). V lost 1 base to trimming and J lost 11 bases, with 10 bases between them. CDR1 is GTSNPN and CDR2 is SVGIG in the germline V gene (reference sequence). The CDR3 sequence is 11 residues long. CDR3 DNA sequence: TGTGCCTGGAGTGCTGCAGCGGGGCAGTATTTT. Its protein is CAWSAAAGQYF. Together with reference TRBV30 and TRBJ2-3, the CDR3 gives the full variable domain: SQTIHQWPATLVQPVGSPLSLECTVEGTSNPNLYWYRQAAGRGLQLLFYSVGIGQISSEVPQNLSASRPQDRQFILSSKKLLLSDSGFYLCAWSAAAGQYFGPGTRLTVL.

This chain uses TRBV7-3 with TRBJ2-5; 8 nucleotides match TRBD2. Germline CDR1 is SGHTA and CDR2 is FQGTGA. The J segment lost 5 bases and the V segment lost 2 bases, leaving 4 bases of the junction unmatched. The CDR3 spans 14 residues. CDR3 in amino acids: CASSLEAGDETQYF. The DNA for the CDR3 is TGTGCCAGCAGCTTAGAAGCGGGAGACGAGACCCAGTACTTC.

The chain links TRBV20-1 to TRBJ2-5; D is unclear. CDR1 is DFQATT, CDR2 SNEGSKA, per germline (reference sequence). This CDR3 comprises 11 residues. The V end was cut by 3 bases, the J end by 4 bases, with 6 bases between. CDR3 protein: CSASIRETQYF. The CDR3 bases are TGCAGTGCTAGTATTCGAGAGACCCAGTACTTC.

The sample holds a few counts of this clone. V gene TRBV9 combines with J gene TRBJ2-3, with D possibly TRBD2 on 5 matching bases. Germline assignment: CDR1 SGDLS and CDR2 YYNGEE. CDR3 size: 14 residues. Trimming removed 1 base from V and 3 bases from J, with 9 bases in between. The CDR3 loop is CASSVFEGTDTQYF. For the CDR3, the DNA is TGTGCCAGCAGCGTATTTGAGGGAACAGATACGCAGTATTTT.

This chain connects TRBV4-1 to TRBJ1-4; tentatively, D is TRBD1 (5 bases). CDR3 size: 16 residues. The V end lost 2 bases, the J end lost 7 bases, and 17 bases lay between the germline ends. Germline CDR1 and CDR2: MGHRA and YSYEKL. The CDR3 bases are TGCGCCAGCAGCCAATTAATAGGGGCCGCGTTTGAAAAACTGTTTTTT. Amino acids: CASSQLIGAAFEKLFF.

V gene TRBV6-5 combines with J gene TRBJ2-2; possibly TRBD2 for D (5 bases). The germline V gene has CDR1 MNHEY and CDR2 SVGAGI. This CDR3 is built from 12 residues. The germline V and J ends were trimmed by 8 bases and 4 bases, with 8 bases remaining between them. CDR3 DNA sequence: TGTGCCAGCGAGAGGGTCACCGGGGAGCTGTTTTTT. Translating it yields CASERVTGELFF.

V and J are TRBV7-9 and TRBJ1-4; D not resolved. Per the germline V gene, CDR1 is SEHNR and CDR2 is FQNEAQ (reference sequence). This CDR3 has 16 amino acids. V gave up 5 bases and J gave up 2 bases, with 15 bases separating them. In DNA, the CDR3 is TGTGCCAGCAGCCCGACTATAACCGGGACTAATGAAAAACTGTTTTTT. This translates into CASSPTITGTNEKLFF.

The V call is TRBV11-1, the J call TRBJ1-2, with D possibly TRBD1 on 5 matching bases. CDR3 length equals 14 residues. Germline CDR1 SGHAT, CDR2 FQDESV (reference sequence). V dropped 5 bases and J dropped 4 bases, with 14 bases sitting between them. Here the CDR3 reads CASSPLTGPYGYTF. For the CDR3, the DNA is TGTGCCAGCAGCCCGCTCACAGGTCCCTATGGCTACACCTTC.

This chain joins TRBV12-3 or TRBV12-4 and TRBJ1-2; no clear D. V lost 8 bases and J lost 0, with 10 bases in between. The CDR3 spans 13 residues. The CDR3 nucleotides are TGTGCCAGCGGAGGGCTTACTAACTATGGCTACACCTTC. This encodes CASGGLTNYGYTF.

The chain employs TRBV29-1 and TRBJ1-2, with 8 bases matching TRBD1. This CDR3 has 11 residues. V trimming: 7 bases; J trimming: 4 bases; junction bases outside the gene matches: 2. Germline CDR1 reads SQVTM; CDR2 reads ANQGSEA. CDR3 residues: CSATGGYGYTF. The CDR3, as DNA: TGCAGCGCTACAGGGGGCTATGGCTACACCTTC.

The chain links TRBV25-1 to TRBJ1-4; 7 bases align to TRBD1. The CDR3 contains 14 residues. V lost 6 bases, J lost 3 bases, and 4 bases stayed unmatched. Germline V gives CDR1 MGHDK, CDR2 SYGVNS. The chain's CDR3 is CASRRQGANEKLFF. CDR3 DNA: TGTGCCAGCAGGAGACAGGGTGCTAATGAAAAACTGTTTTTT.

The chain joins TRBV20-1 to TRBJ2-1; D is possibly TRBD2 (5 bases). Trimming cost V 5 bases and J 1 base, with 9 bases left between them. CDR1 and CDR2 (germline): DFQATT, SNEGSKA (reference sequence). The CDR3 runs 13 residues. The CDR3 region has the DNA TGCAGTGCTCGTGGGAGATCCTACAATGAGCAGTTCTTC. Protein: CSARGRSYNEQFF.

In its sample, this clone was seen once. The chain employs TRBV29-1 and TRBJ1-1; tentative D call: TRBD1 (6 bases). Germline loops: CDR1 SQVTM, CDR2 ANQGSEA. The CDR3 loop spans 12 amino acids. Trimming removed 0 bases at V and 11 bases at J, with 13 bases between. This CDR3 is CSVEDLRGWAFF. The CDR3 DNA sequence: TGCAGCGTTGAAGATCTTAGGGGGTGGGCTTTCTTT.

V gene TRBV27 combines with J gene TRBJ2-3; 7 bases are a match to TRBD2. The length of the CDR3 is 14 residues. V dropped 3 bases and J dropped 5; count of bases not matched to a gene: 5. Germline CDR1 MNHEY, CDR2 SMNVEV (reference sequence). CDR3 region: CASSLKWGGDTQYF. CDR3 DNA sequence: TGTGCCAGCAGTTTGAAATGGGGGGGAGATACGCAGTATTTT.

V usage is TRBV28 and J usage is TRBJ2-7, with a tentative D call TRBD1 (6 bases). In germline, CDR1 is MDHEN, CDR2 SYDVKM. There are 14 residues in the CDR3. The V and J ends lost 4 bases and 4 bases respectively, with 14 bases between them. The CDR3, as DNA: TGTGCCAGCAGTTCAAGGGACAAACTATACGAGCAGTACTTC. It encodes CASSSRDKLYEQYF.

The sample holds one count of this clone. The gene calls are TRBV7-2 and TRBJ1-1; TRBD1 aligns across 12 bases. In germline, CDR1 is SGHTA, CDR2 FQGNSA. The CDR3 has 15 amino acids. With 8 bases clipped from V and 5 bases from J, the junction kept 9 bases outside the gene matches. Here the CDR3 reads CASVRDRGLLTEAFF. The CDR3 DNA follows: TGTGCCAGCGTCCGGGACAGGGGGCTATTGACTGAAGCTTTCTTT.

V usage is TRBV7-9 and J usage is TRBJ2-3; TRBD2 matches at 10 bases. The junction had 2 bases not matched to a gene; V was cut back by 0 bases and J by 2 bases. Germline assignment: CDR1 SEHNR and CDR2 FQNEAQ (reference sequence). The CDR3 covers 16 residues. The CDR3 is CASSLAGTSVTDTQYF. The CDR3 DNA follows: TGTGCCAGCAGCTTAGCTGGGACTAGCGTCACAGATACGCAGTATTTT.

V and J are TRBV28 and TRBJ2-7, with D tentatively TRBD1 (5 bases). Germline V lookup: CDR1 MDHEN, CDR2 SYDVKM. This CDR3 spans 12 amino acids. With 6 bases removed from V and 3 bases from J, the gap between germline ends came to 9 bases. CDR3 in DNA: TGTGCCAGCAGCGGCGACAGCTACGAGCAGTACTTC. Protein: CASSGDSYEQYF.

The V and J genes are TRBV6-5 and TRBJ1-4, with D perhaps matching TRBD1 (6 bases). The CDR3 has 15 residues. V was trimmed by 6 bases and J by 4 bases, leaving 15 bases between them. In germline, CDR1 is MNHEY, CDR2 SVGAGI. DNA for the CDR3: TGTGCCAGCAGCCCGACTTGGACAGATAATGAAAAACTGTTTTTT. It is translated as CASSPTWTDNEKLFF.

The V and J genes are TRBV28 and TRBJ1-3, with 8 bases matching TRBD1. The CDR3 spans 15 residues. Germline CDR1 reads MDHEN; CDR2 reads SYDVKM. With V trimmed by 6 bases and J by 3 bases, 7 bases remained unmatched. CDR3 in amino acids: CASRTGGGFGNTIYF. The CDR3 nucleotides read TGTGCCAGCAGAACAGGGGGTGGATTTGGAAACACCATATATTTT.

This clone appeared a few times. The chain is built from TRBV7-9 and TRBJ1-2, with TRBD1 identical over 8 bases. J lost 2 bases, V lost 2 bases, and 4 bases had no gene match. The germline V gene has CDR1 SEHNR and CDR2 FQNEAQ (reference sequence). The CDR3 consists of 15 residues. The CDR3 spells CASSLFPGGNYGYTF. CDR3 bases: TGTGCCAGCAGCTTATTTCCAGGGGGCAACTATGGCTACACCTTC.

This chain joins TRBV5-1 and TRBJ2-7, with TRBD1 matching 7 bases. J lost 5 bases, V lost 5 bases, and 16 bases had no gene match. This CDR3 comprises 16 residues. Germline lookup yields CDR1 SGHRS and CDR2 YFSETQ. The CDR3 here is CASSSGTVLSLDEQYF. CDR3 in DNA: TGCGCCAGCAGTTCTGGGACAGTACTTTCCCTAGACGAGCAGTACTTC.